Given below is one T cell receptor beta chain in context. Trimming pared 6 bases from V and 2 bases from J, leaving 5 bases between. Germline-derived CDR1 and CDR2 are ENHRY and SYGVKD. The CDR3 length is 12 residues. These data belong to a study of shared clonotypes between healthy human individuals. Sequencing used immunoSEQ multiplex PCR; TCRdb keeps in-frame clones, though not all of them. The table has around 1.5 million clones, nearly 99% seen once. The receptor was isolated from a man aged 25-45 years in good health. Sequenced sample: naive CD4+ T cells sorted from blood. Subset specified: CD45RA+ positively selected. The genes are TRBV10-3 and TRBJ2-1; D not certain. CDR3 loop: CAISEAYNEQFF. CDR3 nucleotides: TGTGCCATCAGCGAGGCCTACAATGAGCAGTTCTTC.